This TCR beta chain emerged from a study of coeliac disease. Study-wide findings and caveats: Active celiac intraepithelial and lamina propria samples had lower TRB and TRG clonality than control samples.

Note on this clone: Its antigen is undetermined.

The method was immunoSEQ multiplex PCR; TCRdb's version includes in-frame clones alone and lacks a portion of them. The profile shows around 4,100 clones, 66% of them singletons. CDR3 size: 15 residues. V was clipped by 1 base and J by 5 bases, with 14 bases between them. Germline CDR1 ENHRY, CDR2 SYGVKD. The rearrangement joins TRBV10-3 to TRBJ1-1, with D tentatively TRBD1 (6 bases). The sequenced sample was intraepithelial lymphocytes from the gut. The clonotype was recovered from a woman younger than 30 with active celiac disease. The CDR3 protein is CAISELGAPGTEAFF. The DNA of the CDR3 is TGTGCCATCAGTGAGTTGGGGGCGCCTGGAACTGAAGCTTTCTTT.